This TCR beta chain stems from a study of Tregs in tolerant kidney transplant recipients. Study observations and caveats: Changing PCR primers prevented nucleotide comparison between some patients' samples. Validation in larger populations is needed because few patients were studied. In tolerant patients, donor-specific Tregs outgrew total Tregs, suggesting antigen-driven expansion.

Recipients received nonmyeloablative bone marrow transplants from related graft donors, with transient mixed chimerism. Unstimulated regulatory T cells (CD4+CD25+CD127-), CD4+CD25- non-regulatory cells, CD4 and CD8 cells were FACS-sorted from thawed PBMCs. On this clone: What it recognizes is unknown.

Generated by immunoSEQ multiplex PCR, the TCRdb table keeps only in-frame clones and is missing some. The sample yields 50,000 or so clones, roughly nine tenths seen once. CDR3 length: 15 amino acids. The trim removed 4 bases at V and 2 bases at J, leaving 4 bases unmatched. The germline CDR1 and CDR2 sequences are SEHNR and FQNEAQ (reference sequence). This chain uses TRBV7-9 with TRBJ2-2, with 7 bases identical to TRBD1. The clonotype originates from a human patient who received a combined kidney and bone marrow transplant. The T cells may partly be graft donor cells. Sequenced material: CD8+ T cells from blood (PBMCs), taken 24 months after the transplant. The CDR3 is CASSSTGPNTGELFF. CDR3 sequence (DNA): TGTGCCAGCAGCTCGACAGGGCCTAACACCGGGGAGCTGTTTTTT. Complete variable domain (other parts from reference TRBV7-9 and TRBJ2-2): DTGVSQNPRHKITKRGQNVTFRCDPISEHNRLYWYRQTLGQGPEFLTYFQNEAQLEKSRLLSDRFSAERPKGSFSTLEIQRTEQGDSAMYLCASSSTGPNTGELFFGEGSRLTVL.